Listed here is a single T cell receptor beta chain. The data are from a study of blood T cells in healthy people across ages. Primed by a sample-barcoded 5' primer and a J-beta primer mix, a second PCR proceeded for roughly 7 to 11 cycles. One entry per CDR3 protein results from TCRdb running MiXCR on the 5' RACE reads. The data show around 850,000 distinct CDR3 sequences, 35% to 40% seen once. They isolated at least 6 million PBMCs from each sample. The ends were cut back, 4 bases at V and 3 bases at J, with 14 bases in the middle. CDR3 size: 15 residues. CDR1 and CDR2 (germline): MGHRA, YSYEKL. This chain joins TRBV4-1 and TRBJ2-3; a weak D match, TRBD1 (5 bases). Sequenced: blood. The receptor was derived from a man aged 18 to 35 in good health. The CDR3 nucleotides are TGCGCCAGCAGCCCCTGGCCTAGGGGTACAGATACGCAGTATTTT. It encodes CASSPWPRGTDTQYF.